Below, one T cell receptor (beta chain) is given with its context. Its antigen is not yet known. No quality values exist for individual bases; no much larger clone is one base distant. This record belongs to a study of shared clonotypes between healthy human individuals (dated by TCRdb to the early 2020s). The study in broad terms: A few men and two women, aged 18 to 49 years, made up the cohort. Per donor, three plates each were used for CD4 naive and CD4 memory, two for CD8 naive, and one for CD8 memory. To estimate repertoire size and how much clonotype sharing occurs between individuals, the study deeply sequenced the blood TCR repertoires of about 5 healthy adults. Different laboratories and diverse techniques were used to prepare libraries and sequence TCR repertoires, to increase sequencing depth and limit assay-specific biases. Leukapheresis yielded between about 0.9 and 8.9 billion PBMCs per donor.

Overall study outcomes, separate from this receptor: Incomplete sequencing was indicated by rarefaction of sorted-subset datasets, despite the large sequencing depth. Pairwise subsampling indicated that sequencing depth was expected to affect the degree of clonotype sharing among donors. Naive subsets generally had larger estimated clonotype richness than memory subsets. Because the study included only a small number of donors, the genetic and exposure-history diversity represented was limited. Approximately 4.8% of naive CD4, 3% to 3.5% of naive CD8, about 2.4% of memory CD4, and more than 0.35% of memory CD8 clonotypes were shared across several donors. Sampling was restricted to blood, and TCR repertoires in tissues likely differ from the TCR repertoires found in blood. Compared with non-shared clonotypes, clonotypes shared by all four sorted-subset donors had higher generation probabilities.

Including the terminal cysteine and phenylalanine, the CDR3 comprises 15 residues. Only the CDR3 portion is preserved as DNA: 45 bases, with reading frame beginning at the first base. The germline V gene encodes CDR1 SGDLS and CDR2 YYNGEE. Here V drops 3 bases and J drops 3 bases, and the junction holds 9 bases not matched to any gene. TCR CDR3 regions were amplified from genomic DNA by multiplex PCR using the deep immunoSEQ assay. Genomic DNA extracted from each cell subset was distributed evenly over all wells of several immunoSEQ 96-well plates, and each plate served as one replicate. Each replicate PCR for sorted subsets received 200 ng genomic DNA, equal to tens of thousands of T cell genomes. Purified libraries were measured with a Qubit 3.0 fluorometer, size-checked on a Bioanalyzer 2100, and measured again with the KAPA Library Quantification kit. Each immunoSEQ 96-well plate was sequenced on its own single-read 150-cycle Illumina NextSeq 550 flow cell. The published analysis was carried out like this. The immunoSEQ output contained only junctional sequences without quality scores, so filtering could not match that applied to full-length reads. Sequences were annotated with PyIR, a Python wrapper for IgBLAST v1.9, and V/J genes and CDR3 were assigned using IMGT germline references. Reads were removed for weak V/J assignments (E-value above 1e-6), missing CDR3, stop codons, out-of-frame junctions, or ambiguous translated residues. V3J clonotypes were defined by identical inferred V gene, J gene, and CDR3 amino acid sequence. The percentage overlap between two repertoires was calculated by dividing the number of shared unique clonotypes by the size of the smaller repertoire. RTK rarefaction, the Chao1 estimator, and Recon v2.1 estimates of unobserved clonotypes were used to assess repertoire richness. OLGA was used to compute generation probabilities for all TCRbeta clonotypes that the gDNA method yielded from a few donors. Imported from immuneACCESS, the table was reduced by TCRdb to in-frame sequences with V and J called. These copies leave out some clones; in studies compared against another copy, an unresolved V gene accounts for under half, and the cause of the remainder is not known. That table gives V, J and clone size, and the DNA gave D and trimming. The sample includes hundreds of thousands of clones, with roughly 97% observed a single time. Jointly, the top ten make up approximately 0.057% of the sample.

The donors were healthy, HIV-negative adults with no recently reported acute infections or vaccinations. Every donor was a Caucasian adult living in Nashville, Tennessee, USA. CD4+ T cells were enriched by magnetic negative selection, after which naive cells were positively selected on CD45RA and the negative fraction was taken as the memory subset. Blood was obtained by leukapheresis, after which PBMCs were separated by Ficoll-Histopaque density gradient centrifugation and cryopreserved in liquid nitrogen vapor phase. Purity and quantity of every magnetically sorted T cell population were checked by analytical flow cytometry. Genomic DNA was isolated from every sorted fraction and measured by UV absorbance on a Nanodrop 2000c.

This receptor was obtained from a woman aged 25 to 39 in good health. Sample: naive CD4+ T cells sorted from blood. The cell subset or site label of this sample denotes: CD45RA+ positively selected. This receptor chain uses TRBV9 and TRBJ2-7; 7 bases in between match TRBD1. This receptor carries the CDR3 CASSEQAGTVYEQYF. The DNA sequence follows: TGTGCCAGCAGCGAGCAGGCCGGGACAGTCTACGAGCAGTACTTC.